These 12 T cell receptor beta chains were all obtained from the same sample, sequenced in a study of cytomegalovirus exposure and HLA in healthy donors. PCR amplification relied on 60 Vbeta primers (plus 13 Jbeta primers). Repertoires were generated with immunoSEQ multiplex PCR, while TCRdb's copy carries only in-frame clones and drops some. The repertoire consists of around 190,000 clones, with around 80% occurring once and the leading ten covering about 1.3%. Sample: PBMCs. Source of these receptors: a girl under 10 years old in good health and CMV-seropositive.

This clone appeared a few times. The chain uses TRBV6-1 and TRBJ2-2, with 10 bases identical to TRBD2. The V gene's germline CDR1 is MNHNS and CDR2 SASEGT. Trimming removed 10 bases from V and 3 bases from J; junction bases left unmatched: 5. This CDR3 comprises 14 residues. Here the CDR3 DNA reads TGTGCCATCCCACTAGCGGGATACACCGGGGAGCTGTTTTTT. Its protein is CAIPLAGYTGELFF.

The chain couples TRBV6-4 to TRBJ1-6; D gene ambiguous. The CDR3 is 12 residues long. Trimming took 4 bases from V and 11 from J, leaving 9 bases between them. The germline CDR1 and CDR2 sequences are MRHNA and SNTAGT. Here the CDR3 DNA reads TGTGCCAGCAGTGGCCCCGGGACACCCCTCCACTTT. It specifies CASSGPGTPLHF.

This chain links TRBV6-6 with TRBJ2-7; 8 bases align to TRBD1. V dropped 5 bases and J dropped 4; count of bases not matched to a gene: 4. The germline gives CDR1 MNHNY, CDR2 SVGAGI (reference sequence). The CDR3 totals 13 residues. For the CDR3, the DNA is TGTGCCAGCAGTGGGACAGGAGAATACGAGCAGTACTTC. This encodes CASSGTGEYEQYF.

As DNA, the CDR3 is TGCGCCAGCAGCTTGATCCGGGGGTGGACAGATACGCAGTATTTT. It codes for CASSLIRGWTDTQYF. V and J are TRBV5-1 and TRBJ2-3; TRBD2 might be the D (6 bases). Germline-derived CDR1 and CDR2 are SGHRS and YFSETQ. V was trimmed by 1 base and J by 3 bases, leaving 12 bases between them. The CDR3 contains 15 residues.

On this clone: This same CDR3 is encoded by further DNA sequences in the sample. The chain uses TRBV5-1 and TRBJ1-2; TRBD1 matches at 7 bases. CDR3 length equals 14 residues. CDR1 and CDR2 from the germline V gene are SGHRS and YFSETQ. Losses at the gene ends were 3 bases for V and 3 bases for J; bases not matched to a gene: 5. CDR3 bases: TGCGCCAGCAGCTCAACCGGGACAGACTATGGCTACACCTTC. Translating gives CASSSTGTDYGYTF.

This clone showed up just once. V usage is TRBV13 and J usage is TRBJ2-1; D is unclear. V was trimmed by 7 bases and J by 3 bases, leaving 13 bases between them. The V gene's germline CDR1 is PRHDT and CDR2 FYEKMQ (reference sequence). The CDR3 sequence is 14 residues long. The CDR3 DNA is TGTGCCAGCACCGATCGCCAGATCTACAATGAGCAGTTCTTC. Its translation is CASTDRQIYNEQFF. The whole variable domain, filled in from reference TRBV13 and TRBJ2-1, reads AAGVIQSPRHLIKEKRETATLKCYPIPRHDTVYWYQQGPGQDPQFLISFYEKMQSDKGSIPDRFSAQQFSDYHSELNMSSLELGDSALYFCASTDRQIYNEQFFGPGTRLTVL.

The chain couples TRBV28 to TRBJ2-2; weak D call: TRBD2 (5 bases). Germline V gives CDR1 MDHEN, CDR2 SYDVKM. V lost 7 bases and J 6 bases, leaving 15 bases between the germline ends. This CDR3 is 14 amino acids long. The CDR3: CASNIVLRAGELFF. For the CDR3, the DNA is TGTGCCAGCAATATAGTTTTGAGGGCCGGGGAGCTGTTTTTT.

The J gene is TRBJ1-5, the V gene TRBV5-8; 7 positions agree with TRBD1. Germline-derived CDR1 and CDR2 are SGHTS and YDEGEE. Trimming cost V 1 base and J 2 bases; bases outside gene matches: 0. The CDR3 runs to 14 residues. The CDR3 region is CASSLTGGNQPQHF. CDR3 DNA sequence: TGTGCCAGCAGCTTGACAGGGGGCAATCAGCCCCAGCATTTT.

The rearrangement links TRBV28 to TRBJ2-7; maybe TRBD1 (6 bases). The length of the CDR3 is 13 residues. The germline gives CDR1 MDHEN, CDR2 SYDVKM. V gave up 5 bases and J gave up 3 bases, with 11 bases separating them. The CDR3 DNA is TGTGCCAGCAGTGAAACACAGGGCTACGAGCAGTACTTC. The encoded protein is CASSETQGYEQYF.

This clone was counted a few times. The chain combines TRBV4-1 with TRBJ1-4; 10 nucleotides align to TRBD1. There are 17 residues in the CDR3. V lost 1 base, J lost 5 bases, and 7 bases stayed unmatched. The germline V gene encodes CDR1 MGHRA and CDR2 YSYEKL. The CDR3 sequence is CASSQVTGGQKNEKLFF. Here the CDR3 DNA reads TGCGCCAGCAGCCAAGTGACAGGGGGCCAGAAAAATGAAAAACTGTTTTTT.

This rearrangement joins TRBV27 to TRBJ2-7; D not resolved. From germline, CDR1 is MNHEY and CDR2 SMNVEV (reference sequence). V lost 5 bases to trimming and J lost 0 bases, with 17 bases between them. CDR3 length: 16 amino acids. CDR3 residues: CASSPETALISYEQYF. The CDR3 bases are TGTGCCAGCAGTCCCGAAACAGCCTTAATCTCCTACGAGCAGTACTTC.

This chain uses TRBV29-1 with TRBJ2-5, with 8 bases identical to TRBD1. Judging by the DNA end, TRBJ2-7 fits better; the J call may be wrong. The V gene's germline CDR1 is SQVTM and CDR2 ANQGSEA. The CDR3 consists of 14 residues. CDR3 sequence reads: CSVVVSGGSYEQYF. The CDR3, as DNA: TGCAGCGTTGTGGTCTCAGGGGGCTCGTACGAGCAGTACTTC.